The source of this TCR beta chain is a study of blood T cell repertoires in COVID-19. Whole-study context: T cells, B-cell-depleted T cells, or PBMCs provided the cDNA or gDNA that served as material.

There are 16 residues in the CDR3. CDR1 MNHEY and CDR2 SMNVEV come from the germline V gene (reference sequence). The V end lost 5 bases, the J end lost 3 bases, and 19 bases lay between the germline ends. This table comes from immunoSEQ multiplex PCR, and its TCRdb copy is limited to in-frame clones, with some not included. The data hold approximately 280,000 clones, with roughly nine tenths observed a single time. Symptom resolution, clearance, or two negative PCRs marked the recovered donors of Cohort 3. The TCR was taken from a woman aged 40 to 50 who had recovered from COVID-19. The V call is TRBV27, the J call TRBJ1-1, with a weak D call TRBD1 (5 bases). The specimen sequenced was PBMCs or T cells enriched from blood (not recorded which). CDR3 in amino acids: CASSKVIRRGDTEAFF. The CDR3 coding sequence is TGTGCCAGCAGTAAGGTCATACGGCGGGGGGACACTGAAGCTTTCTTT.